This TCR beta chain was recovered during a study of OX40 agonist ivuxolimab in advanced cancers. Study-wide background: Melanoma, hepatocellular carcinoma, head and neck or renal cell cancer occurred in dose-escalation patients.

Autoimmune disease history or systemic immunosuppression barred patients. Only a few counts were recorded for this clone. The germline gives CDR1 LNHDA, CDR2 SQIVND (reference sequence). This CDR3 region has 16 residues. V gave up 3 bases and J gave up 4 bases; unmatched junction bases: 5. TCRdb's copy holds only in-frame clones and misses some; the assay was immunoSEQ multiplex PCR. The sample has tens of thousands of clones; 65% to 85% are singletons. The sample consisted of CD4+ or CD8+ T cells sorted from blood, taken in a trial of the OX40 agonist ivuxolimab. This TCR derives from an adult with an advanced solid tumor such as melanoma, head and neck, liver or kidney cancer. The V call is TRBV19, the J call TRBJ2-1, with 11 bases identical to TRBD2. The CDR3 protein is CASSMDTSGRYNEQFF. The CDR3 DNA reads as TGTGCCAGTAGTATGGATACTAGCGGGAGATACAATGAGCAGTTCTTC. Full variable domain (outside the CDR3, taken from reference TRBV19 and TRBJ2-1): DGGITQSPKYLFRKEGQNVTLSCEQNLNHDAMYWYRQDPGQGLRLIYYSQIVNDFQKGDIAEGYSVSREKKESFPLTVTSAQKNPTAFYLCASSMDTSGRYNEQFFGPGTRLTVL.